These 9 T cell receptor beta chains were sequenced from one sample in a study of blood T cell repertoires in COVID-19. The repertoire was sequenced with immunoSEQ multiplex PCR; TCRdb's copy has only in-frame clones and lacks some. Among roughly 200,000 clones listed, about 82% were seen once. Sequencing was done on a sample of peripheral blood. The receptors were sampled from a man between 65 and 85 years old with active or convalescent COVID-19.

The V gene is TRBV11-2, the J gene TRBJ2-5; TRBD1 agrees at 9 bases. The germline CDR1 and CDR2 sequences are SGHAT and FQNNGV. This CDR3 has 17 residues. V dropped 4 bases and J dropped 1; count of bases not matched to a gene: 10. CDR3 in amino acids: CASSSWDRVDFQETQYF. The DNA for the CDR3 is TGTGCCAGCAGCTCTTGGGACAGGGTGGATTTCCAAGAGACCCAGTACTTC.

This sequence joins TRBV6-5 and TRBJ2-1; 7 bases are a match to TRBD2. CDR3 size: 13 residues. Trimming removed 10 bases from V and 15 bases from J; junction bases left unmatched: 18. The germline V gene has CDR1 MNHEY and CDR2 SVGAGI. The CDR3 region is CAIQSLGGGGRFF. The CDR3 DNA reads as TGTGCCATCCAATCTCTTGGAGGCGGGGGTCGGTTCTTC.

This clone has just one count. The chain combines TRBV7-9 with TRBJ1-6; D gene uncertain. Germline CDR1 and CDR2: SEHNR and FQNEAQ (reference sequence). V lost 1 base, J lost 5 bases, and 9 bases lay in between. The CDR3 runs 15 residues. This CDR3 is CASSLGTTNNSPLHF. CDR3 DNA sequence: TGTGCCAGCAGCTTAGGCACTACAAATAATTCACCCCTCCACTTT.

The CDR3 sequence is CASRLTRTEQSHYGYTF. The CDR3 nucleotides read TGTGCAAGTCGCCTTACCCGAACAGAACAATCACACTATGGCTACACCTTC. This chain joins TRBV12-2 and TRBJ1-2; TRBD1 reflects the table's D call only, with no check against the DNA. TRBV12-2 corresponds to a pseudogene. The CDR3 is 17 amino acids.

The V gene is TRBV6-2 or TRBV6-3, the J gene TRBJ2-7; tentatively, D is TRBD1 (6 bases). Germline V CDR1 and CDR2: MNHEY, SVGEGT. The CDR3 loop spans 13 amino acids. Trimming removed 5 bases from V and 2 bases from J, with 10 bases in between. The CDR3 protein is CASSRDTPYEQYF. As DNA, the CDR3 is TGTGCCAGCAGTCGGGACACCCCCTACGAGCAGTACTTC.

The chain is built from TRBV7-9 and TRBJ1-5; TRBD1 aligns across 10 bases. V was pared by 5 bases and J by 7 bases, with 2 bases of the junction left unmatched. This CDR3 has 13 residues. Germline V gene data show CDR1 as SEHNR and CDR2 as FQNEAQ (reference sequence). Here the CDR3 DNA reads TGTGCCAGCAGCGGGGACAGGGGCCAGCCCCAGCATTTT. Translated, it gives CASSGDRGQPQHF.

This clone was detected only a few times. The chain carries TRBV6-5 and TRBJ1-1; tentatively, D is TRBD1 (6 bases). V shed 5 bases and J shed 1 base, with 11 bases lying between them. The V gene's germline CDR1 is MNHEY and CDR2 SVGAGI. The CDR3 contains 14 residues. The CDR3: CASSRGRGNTEAFF. The CDR3 nucleotides read TGTGCCAGCAGTAGGGGGAGGGGGAACACTGAAGCTTTCTTT.

The chain employs TRBV10-3 and TRBJ2-7; TRBD1 agrees at 9 bases. Per the germline V gene, CDR1 is ENHRY and CDR2 is SYGVKD. This CDR3 has 14 residues. V trimming: 10 bases; J trimming: 5 bases; junction bases outside the gene matches: 12. For the CDR3, the DNA is TGTGCCACAGGGGTAGGGACAGGGTTCAACGAGCAGTACTTC. Translation: CATGVGTGFNEQYF.

The rearrangement joins TRBV21-1 to TRBJ2-1; the DNA was not used to check the table's D call, TRBD2. TRBV21-1 is an annotated pseudogene. CDR3 length equals 14 residues. CDR3 DNA: TGTGCCAGCATGCGGCGGGAGGTAGGAAATGAGCAGTTCTTC. It is translated as CASMRREVGNEQFF.